This entry concerns a single T cell receptor beta chain. Antigen: not known. An amount of 3500 ng of total RNA was used for each TCR library. Each sample had eight separate cDNA synthesis reactions. For each CDR3 protein, TCRdb gives one entry from its re-call of the 5' RACE reads, without DNA. The table lists approximately 390,000 distinct CDR3 sequences. The data originate from a study of monozygotic twins with inflammatory bowel disease. Findings and limits, study-wide: Repertoire similarity did not differ between concordant and discordant twins, perhaps due to limited power. Relative clonotype sharing with others was diminished in IBD patients versus healthy twins, particularly with disease activity.

In germline, CDR1 is MNHEY, CDR2 SMNVEV (reference sequence). This CDR3 spans 14 amino acids. The chain joins TRBV27 to TRBJ2-1; with no DNA, the TCRdb D assignment of TRBD1 cannot be verified. The sample taken for sequencing was blood. This sequence was found in a human donor with ulcerative colitis or Crohn's disease, or a healthy co-twin of an affected twin (not recorded which). This chain's CDR3 is CASRLRGAYNEQFF.